The entry below describes one TCR beta chain. Per the original methods: Reference gene primer amplification gave nucleated cell count estimates. Measured with immunoSEQ multiplex PCR; TCRdb has only the in-frame clones, and not every one. The V and J calls and clone size were taken over from that table, and D and trimming were inferred from the DNA. The sample includes more than 85,000 clones, about three quarters of them seen just once. The CDR3 length is 16 residues. Trimming took 0 bases from V and 8 from J, leaving 19 bases between them. Germline V CDR1 and CDR2: MGHRA, YSYEKL. These data belong to a study of blood T cell repertoires in COVID-19. Overall study context: Acute-phase and convalescent COVID-19 samples originated in the United States, Italy and Spain. Sources were T cells, B-cell-depleted T cells, or PBMCs; the material itself was cDNA or gDNA.

This chain links TRBV4-1 with TRBJ1-2; maybe TRBD1 (5 bases). Sequencing was performed on peripheral blood. The receptor was derived from a woman over 75 with active or convalescent COVID-19. CDR3 nucleotides: TGCGCCAGCAGCCAAGAGGATCGCGGGGGGTTGAGGGGCTACACCTTC. Its translation is CASSQEDRGGLRGYTF.